The entry that follows covers one T cell receptor beta chain sequence. Antigen unknown. Looked up from germline, CDR1 is MDHEN and CDR2 is SYDVKM. This CDR3 has 18 residues. J lost 0 bases, V lost 6 bases, and 14 bases had no gene match. The sample is drawn from a study of OX40 agonist ivuxolimab in advanced cancers. On the study more broadly: Of mixed ages from about 20 to 90 and averaging about 65 years, the group was almost 85% male.

Sequencing was performed with immunoSEQ multiplex PCR; in TCRdb, only in-frame clones are kept and a portion is missing. Here the sample spans approximately 59,000 clones, more than 85% being singletons. General study results and limits: Both CD4+ and CD8+ T cell populations in blood had undergone clonal expansion by week 6 at 0.1 to 3.0 mg/kg.

Patients with a history of autoimmune disease or on systemic immunosuppression were excluded. The receptor comes from an adult with an advanced solid tumor such as melanoma, head and neck, liver or kidney cancer. This sample comprised CD4+ or CD8+ T cells sorted from blood, obtained in a trial of the OX40 agonist ivuxolimab. This chain connects TRBV28 to TRBJ2-1; 7 positions match TRBD2. This CDR3 reads CASSTRDGGESSYNEQFF. The CDR3 bases are TGTGCCAGCAGCACAAGGGATGGGGGGGAAAGCTCCTACAATGAGCAGTTCTTC.